Listed below are T cell receptor beta chains from one sample, sequenced in a study of OX40 agonist ivuxolimab in advanced cancers. TCRdb keeps only in-frame clones here, not all; method: immunoSEQ multiplex PCR. The table includes 50,000 to 70,000 clones, approximately 81% detected once. Sequencing was performed on CD4+ or CD8+ T cells sorted from blood, taken in a trial of the OX40 agonist ivuxolimab. These receptors all come from an adult with an advanced solid tumor such as melanoma, head and neck, liver or kidney cancer. The CDR3 runs from the conserved cysteine through the conserved F or W. D genes are given only for firm matches. Where a row states a size, it is once, few, many or the class of an expanded clone; other rows omit it.

size,V,J,length,D,DNA,CDR3
.,TRBV9,TRBJ2-5,15,TRBD1,TGTGCCAGCAGCGTAGGGACAGGGATTGAGGAGACCCAGTACTTC,CASSVGTGIEETQYF
.,TRBV21-1,TRBJ2-7,15,.,TGTGCCAGCAGCACCGGACAGCCGATTAACTACGAGCAGTACTTC,CASSTGQPINYEQYF
.,TRBV30,TRBJ1-6,15,TRBD1,TGTGCCTGGAGTGTCCTCGGGGACAGGGAATCACCCCTCCACTTT,CAWSVLGDRESPLHF
.,TRBV7-2,TRBJ1-4,13,TRBD1,TGTGCCAGCAGCGCGCAACAGGGGGGAAAACTGTTTTTT,CASSAQQGGKLFF
.,TRBV5-4,TRBJ2-5,16,TRBD2,TGTGCCAGCAGCCCGTCGGGACTAGCTGCGGGTGAGACCCAGTACTTC,CASSPSGLAAGETQYF
.,TRBV6-4,TRBJ1-1,13,.,TGTGCCAGCAGTGACTCTAGAAGTTCTGAAGCTTTCTTT,CASSDSRSSEAFF
medium-sized,TRBV2,TRBJ1-1,14,.,TGTGCCAGTACAGGTAACCCGGGGGACACTGAAGCTTTCTTT,CASTGNPGDTEAFF
.,TRBV15,TRBJ1-2,14,TRBD1,TGTGCCACCAGCGGGGACAGGACTAACTATGGCTACACCTTC,CATSGDRTNYGYTF
.,TRBV5-8,TRBJ1-3,15,.,TGTGCCAGCAGCTGGGACGGCAGCTCTGGAAACACCATATATTTT,CASSWDGSSGNTIYF
.,TRBV28,TRBJ2-1,14,.,TGTGCCAGCAGTTCCCCCGGGACAAACAATGAGCAGTTCTTC,CASSSPGTNNEQFF
.,TRBV4-2,TRBJ2-1,14,.,TGTGCCAGCAGCACCTCACCCACTAGCAATGAGCAGTTCTTC,CASSTSPTSNEQFF
.,TRBV19,TRBJ2-4,15,TRBD2,TGTGCCAGTAGTATAGGACGGGGGGAAAAAAACATTCAGTACTTC,CASSIGRGEKNIQYF
few,TRBV7-9,TRBJ1-2,15,.,TGTGCCAGCAGCCAGGACGGTCAAGGAAGCTATGGCTACACCTTC,CASSQDGQGSYGYTF
.,TRBV5-1,TRBJ2-7,17,.,TGCGCCAGCAGCTTGGATCTGACTAGAGGCTCTCGCTACGAGCAGTACTTC,CASSLDLTRGSRYEQYF
.,TRBV10-3,TRBJ1-2,13,.,TGTGCCATCAGTGAGGGGGGGGAGGTTGGCTACACCTTC,CAISEGGEVGYTF
few,TRBV5-4,TRBJ2-1,14,.,TGTGCCAGCAGCTTGGACGTCCTTAACAATGAGCAGTTCTTC,CASSLDVLNNEQFF
.,TRBV9,TRBJ1-4,16,.,TGTGCCAGCAGCGTAGCAACCACAGGGCCTGGTGAAAAACTGTTTTTT,CASSVATTGPGEKLFF
.,TRBV18,TRBJ2-3,16,.,TGTGCCAGCTCACCACTCGGTCGACGGAGCACAGATACGCAGTATTTT,CASSPLGRRSTDTQYF
once,TRBV18,TRBJ2-7,13,TRBD2,TGTGCCAGCTCACAGGCGGGGGGCTACGAGCAGTACTTC,CASSQAGGYEQYF
.,TRBV4-1,TRBJ2-1,16,.,TGCGCCAGCAGCCAGGGGCAGGGGGGCGCCTACAATGAGCAGTTCTTC,CASSQGQGGAYNEQFF
few,TRBV7-2,TRBJ2-3,14,.,TGTGCCAGCAGACCGGGGCGAAGCACAGATACGCAGTATTTT,CASRPGRSTDTQYF
.,TRBV5-1,TRBJ2-7,14,TRBD1,TGCGCCAGCCGTTCCCCGGACAGGGGTGGAGAGCAGTACTTC,CASRSPDRGGEQYF
once,TRBV9,TRBJ2-5,13,.,TGTGCCAGCGCCTTTGGGCCCCAAGAGACCCAGTACTTC,CASAFGPQETQYF
.,TRBV27,TRBJ2-6,16,.,TGTGCCAGCGCTCAGGGGGGGGTTGGCGGGGCCAACGTCCTGACTTTC,CASAQGGVGGANVLTF